One and the same sample provided the 21 T cell receptor beta chains below, sequenced in a study of cytomegalovirus exposure and HLA in healthy donors. The PCR was carried out with 60 Vbeta primers and 13 Jbeta primers. Profiled with immunoSEQ multiplex PCR; TCRdb holds only in-frame clones, not every one. The sample holds 90,000 to 100,000 clones, over 60% seen once. The specimen was PBMCs. The receptor source for this set is a boy aged 10-17 years in good health and CMV-seropositive.

This clone was recorded once. This chain connects TRBV5-1 to TRBJ2-7, with D possibly being TRBD1 (6 bases). The germline V and J ends were trimmed by 4 bases and 9 bases, with 29 bases remaining between them. The length of the CDR3 is 17 residues. CDR1 and CDR2 (germline): SGHRS, YFSETQ. The CDR3 DNA reads as TGCGCCAGCAGCCCTTTATACGGGACACCCCACTACGAGGGGCAGTACTTC. Translating gives CASSPLYGTPHYEGQYF.

This clone was observed a single time. The V gene is TRBV6-1, the J gene TRBJ2-3; D is ambiguous. The CDR3 extends over 14 amino acids. CDR1 is MNHNS and CDR2 is SASEGT in the germline V gene. V lost 6 bases, J lost 8 bases, and 18 bases lay in between. CDR3 protein: CASSTTLGISTQYF. The CDR3 region has the DNA TGTGCCAGCAGCACTACATTGGGTATCTCTACGCAGTATTTT.

This clone was seen only a few times. The chain combines TRBV6-1 with TRBJ2-7; 8 nucleotides line up with TRBD1. V was clipped by 0 bases and J by 5 bases; unmatched bases: 6. The CDR3 totals 15 residues. CDR1 and CDR2 from the germline V gene are MNHNS and SASEGT. In DNA, the CDR3 is TGTGCCAGCAGTGAAGCCGACAGGGGTTCCGACGAGCAGTACTTC. It yields the protein CASSEADRGSDEQYF.

This clone was seen a handful of times. This chain joins TRBV5-1 and TRBJ1-1, with D tentatively TRBD1 (5 bases). The CDR3 runs 15 residues. The germline V gene has CDR1 SGHRS and CDR2 YFSETQ. Trimming removed 1 base at V and 3 bases at J, with 13 bases between. CDR3 amino acids: CASSLHRLVYTEAFF. CDR3 coding DNA: TGCGCCAGCAGCTTGCACAGGTTAGTGTACACTGAAGCTTTCTTT.

A word on this clone: Other nucleotide sequences in the sample specify the same CDR3. The chain uses TRBV18 and TRBJ2-7, with 11 bases identical to TRBD1. The CDR3 has 14 residues. Germline V gene data show CDR1 as KGHSH and CDR2 as LQKENI. Unmatched junction bases numbered 1, after V lost 2 bases and J lost 4 bases. The CDR3 DNA reads TGTGCCAGCTCACCAGGACAGGGGGCTTACGAGCAGTACTTC. The encoded protein is CASSPGQGAYEQYF.

In its sample, this clone was seen a few times. CDR3 nucleotide sequence: TGTGCCAGCAGTTTGGGTACCCGGGACAGGGGTCTCGCTTCCGATAATTCACCCCTCCACTTT. It translates to CASSLGTRDRGLASDNSPLHF. This rearrangement joins TRBV27 to TRBJ1-6, with 10 bases lining up with TRBD1. The CDR3 length is 21 residues. Germline V gene sequence: CDR1 MNHEY, CDR2 SMNVEV (reference sequence). The J segment lost 5 bases and the V segment lost 3 bases, leaving 19 bases of the junction unmatched.

For the CDR3, the DNA is TGCAGCGTTTACACCTCCTATGGCTACACCTTC. Translated, it gives CSVYTSYGYTF. The chain combines TRBV29-1 with TRBJ1-2; no reliable D call. V lost 5 bases and J 4 bases, leaving 8 bases between the germline ends. The CDR3 has 11 residues. Per germline, CDR1 SQVTM and CDR2 ANQGSEA.

The gene calls are TRBV2 and TRBJ1-5, with 7 bases lining up with TRBD1. Trimming removed 7 bases from V and 7 bases from J; junction bases left unmatched: 10. The CDR3 is 14 amino acids. Germline values: CDR1 SNHLY, CDR2 FYNNEI. The CDR3 is CASTQQGSSQPQHF. CDR3 DNA sequence: TGTGCCAGCACCCAACAGGGGAGTTCCCAGCCCCAGCATTTT.

This rearrangement joins TRBV28 to TRBJ2-5; 9 bases align to TRBD2. The CDR3 is 14 residues long. Germline lookup yields CDR1 MDHEN and CDR2 SYDVKM. V lost 6 bases to trimming and J lost 5 bases; unmatched junction nucleotides: 7. The CDR3 sequence is CASREAGGVETQYF. The CDR3 DNA reads TGTGCCAGCAGGGAAGCGGGAGGTGTGGAGACCCAGTACTTC.

The rearrangement uses TRBV18 and TRBJ2-4; TRBD2 aligns across 8 bases. The trim removed 5 bases at V and 6 bases at J, leaving 15 bases unmatched. CDR1 and CDR2 (germline): KGHSH, LQKENI. The CDR3 runs to 17 residues. This CDR3 reads CASSLGIAGSPGNIQYF. CDR3 coding DNA: TGTGCCAGCTCATTAGGGATAGCGGGGTCCCCAGGAAACATTCAGTACTTC.

This clone turned up a few times. The chain employs TRBV7-9 and TRBJ1-2; D is ambiguous. The ends were cut back, 5 bases at V and 9 bases at J, with 19 bases in the middle. The CDR3 covers 14 residues. Germline V gene data show CDR1 as SEHNR and CDR2 as FQNEAQ (reference sequence). CDR3 region: CASSQLAGLASYTF. For the CDR3, the DNA is TGTGCCAGCAGCCAACTAGCGGGCCTAGCGAGCTACACCTTC.

This clone was recorded a few times. The chain joins TRBV6-1 to TRBJ2-1; the D gene is possibly TRBD2 (7 bases). This CDR3 spans 15 amino acids. The germline CDR1 and CDR2 sequences are MNHNS and SASEGT. V was clipped by 2 bases and J by 8 bases, with 16 bases between them. The CDR3 nucleotides are TGTGCCAGCAGTGAAATGGGGGGGGGCCCCCATGAGCAGTTCTTC. Amino acids: CASSEMGGGPHEQFF.

This sequence joins TRBV18 and TRBJ2-1; possible D gene TRBD1, 5 bases. The V and J ends lost 2 bases and 6 bases respectively, with 8 bases between them. Germline V CDR1 and CDR2: KGHSH, LQKENI. CDR3 size: 13 residues. The CDR3 sequence: CASSPDRTNEQFF. For the CDR3, the DNA is TGTGCCAGCTCACCAGACAGAACCAATGAGCAGTTCTTC.

V is TRBV6-1 and J is TRBJ2-7; 8 bases are a match to TRBD2. CDR3 length equals 12 residues. CDR1 and CDR2 from the germline V gene are MNHNS and SASEGT. V lost 6 bases, J lost 7 bases, and 5 bases stayed unmatched. CDR3: CASSAQRGEQYF. CDR3 DNA: TGTGCCAGCAGCGCCCAGCGGGGGGAGCAGTACTTC.

V is TRBV15 and J is TRBJ2-7, with D unresolved. The CDR3 covers 12 residues. The ends were cut back, 0 bases at V and 5 bases at J, with 5 bases in the middle. Germline values: CDR1 LNHNV, CDR2 YYDKDF (reference sequence). CDR3 nucleotide sequence: TGTGCCACCAGCAGAGATCGGGACGAGCAGTACTTC. It encodes CATSRDRDEQYF. The whole variable domain, filled in from reference TRBV15 and TRBJ2-7, reads DAMVIQNPRYQVTQFGKPVTLSCSQTLNHNVMYWYQQKSSQAPKLLFHYYDKDFNNEADTPDNFQSRRPNTSFCFLDIRSPGLGDTAMYLCATSRDRDEQYFGPGTRLTVT.

This clone was seen only once. The rearrangement uses TRBV6-1 and TRBJ2-6; no reliable D call. This CDR3 contains 14 residues. Between the trimmed V and J ends, which lost 0 bases and 4 bases, there was a span of 4 bases. Germline-derived CDR1 and CDR2 are MNHNS and SASEGT. DNA for the CDR3: TGTGCCAGCAGTGAAGCGCAGGGGGCCAACGTCCTGACTTTC. This gives the protein CASSEAQGANVLTF.

The chain carries TRBV29-1 and TRBJ1-1; the D is unclear. Germline V gives CDR1 SQVTM, CDR2 ANQGSEA. This CDR3 region has 15 residues. Trimming shortened V by 3 bases and J by 1 base, and 15 bases separated the two germline ends. This CDR3 reads CSVDPGGGRNTEAFF. CDR3 sequence (DNA): TGCAGCGTTGACCCGGGCGGAGGGAGGAACACTGAAGCTTTCTTT.

J is TRBJ2-1 and V is TRBV6-5; D possibly corresponds to TRBD1 (6 bases). CDR3 size: 14 residues. V lost 6 bases and J 0 bases, leaving 9 bases between the germline ends. From germline, CDR1 is MNHEY and CDR2 SVGAGI. CDR3 amino acids: CASRGASSYNEQFF. For the CDR3, the DNA is TGTGCCAGCAGGGGGGCGAGCTCCTACAATGAGCAGTTCTTC.

This clone showed up just a few times. The rearrangement joins TRBV6-5 to TRBJ1-2, with TRBD1 matching over 7 bases. Unmatched junction bases numbered 4, after V lost 2 bases and J lost 4 bases. The CDR3 consists of 14 residues. CDR1 is MNHEY, CDR2 SVGAGI, per germline. This CDR3 is CASSYRGPSYGYTF. Here the CDR3 DNA reads TGTGCCAGCAGTTACAGGGGGCCTAGCTATGGCTACACCTTC.

The chain couples TRBV6-1 to TRBJ1-3; D is possibly TRBD1 (5 bases). V was clipped by 6 bases and J by 4 bases, with 13 bases between them. Germline CDR1 reads MNHNS; CDR2 reads SASEGT. The CDR3 length is 14 residues. The CDR3 region has the DNA TGTGCCAGCAGACGGAGGGACGCCGGAAACACCATATATTTT. It codes for CASRRRDAGNTIYF.

This clone appeared a few times. The genes are TRBV7-6 and TRBJ2-7; D unresolved. Trimming took 1 base from V and 2 from J, leaving 9 bases between them. Looked up from germline, CDR1 is SGHVS and CDR2 is FNYEAQ. The CDR3 totals 14 residues. This chain's CDR3 is CASSLGHSTYEQYF. The CDR3 bases are TGTGCCAGCAGCTTAGGTCACAGCACCTACGAGCAGTACTTC.